The 28 T cell receptor beta chains given below trace back to one sample, sequenced in a study of beta chain features in type 1 diabetes. Study-wide results and limits: Among patients with Type 1 diabetes, TCRB CDR3s were moderately but significantly shorter in every one of the four CD4+ subsets.

These receptors' targets are unknown. The isolated RNA, all of it, was reverse transcribed, so expressed TCRB transcripts were what got sequenced. The protocol was immunoSEQ multiplex PCR, while the TCRdb copy is restricted to in-frame clones and leaves out a portion. Of about 650,000 clones in the sample, under 15% were seen once. Sequences were obtained from naive CD4+ T cells from blood. The receptors shown here come from a young man with type 1 diabetes.

This chain uses TRBV7-9 with TRBJ2-4; the D call may be TRBD1 or TRBD2 (5 bases each). The germline V and J ends were trimmed by 5 bases and 5 bases, with 13 bases remaining between them. The CDR3 covers 14 residues. Germline CDR1 SEHNR, CDR2 FQNEAQ (reference sequence). CDR3 in DNA: TGTGCCAGCAGCCTTCTTGGGGACGAAAACATTCAGTACTTC. It yields the protein CASSLLGDENIQYF.

The chain recombines TRBV9 with TRBJ2-3; 8 positions agree with TRBD2. Germline values: CDR1 SGDLS, CDR2 YYNGEE. J gave up 3 bases and V 4 bases, and 7 bases lay outside the gene matches. CDR3 length: 15 amino acids. This CDR3 is CASSLSGGITDTQYF. CDR3 nucleotides: TGTGCCAGCAGCTTAAGCGGGGGAATAACAGATACGCAGTATTTT.

A few counts support this clone. CDR3 loop: CASSLDRTGNNEQFF. CDR3 coding DNA: TGTGCCAGCAGCTTAGATCGGACAGGGAACAATGAGCAGTTCTTC. V and J are TRBV7-2 and TRBJ2-1, with 8 bases that match TRBD1. The germline V gene encodes CDR1 SGHTA and CDR2 FQGNSA. The CDR3 has 15 amino acids. V dropped 1 base and J dropped 5; count of bases not matched to a gene: 4.

This clone occurred a few times. This chain connects TRBV7-6 to TRBJ1-2, with D perhaps TRBD1 (6 bases). Germline V gene data show CDR1 as SGHVS and CDR2 as FNYEAQ. This CDR3 region has 11 residues. Trimming left V 5 bases short and J 14 bases short, with 15 bases between. Written as DNA, the CDR3 is TGTGCCAGCAGCCCGCTGACAGGAGCAACCTTC. Its translation: CASSPLTGATF.

This clone was seen a single time. The chain has TRBV15 and TRBJ1-5; D unresolved. Germline CDR1 and CDR2: LNHNV and YYDKDF (reference sequence). This CDR3 spans 15 amino acids. The V gene lost 0 bases and the J gene lost 0 bases, with 6 bases spanning the gap. Here the CDR3 DNA reads TGTGCCACCAGCAGAGATTTATATAGCAATCAGCCCCAGCATTTT. Encoded protein: CATSRDLYSNQPQHF.

The chain couples TRBV5-1 to TRBJ2-1, with TRBD1 identical over 7 bases. V lost 4 bases, J lost 5 bases, and 6 bases stayed unmatched. CDR1 SGHRS and CDR2 YFSETQ come from the germline V gene. The CDR3 spans 14 residues. Written as DNA, the CDR3 is TGCGCCAGCAGCCAAGGACAGGTCCACAATGAGCAGTTCTTC. Protein sequence: CASSQGQVHNEQFF.

This clone turned up a few times. The V call is TRBV28, the J call TRBJ2-3; D unresolved. This CDR3 comprises 14 residues. V was cut by 5 bases and J by 0 bases, with 9 bases left in between. The germline gives CDR1 MDHEN, CDR2 SYDVKM. The CDR3 loop reads CASSIPSSTDTQYF. As DNA, the CDR3 is TGTGCCAGCAGTATCCCCAGCAGCACAGATACGCAGTATTTT.

Regarding this clone: Distinct nucleotide sequences in the sample also encode this CDR3. The genes are TRBV11-2 and TRBJ2-7, with D uncertain. Germline-derived CDR1 and CDR2 are SGHAT and FQNNGV. This CDR3 has 14 amino acids. Trimming removed 2 bases at V and 0 bases at J, with 8 bases between. For the CDR3, the DNA is TGTGCCAGCAGCTTAACTCTGAGCTCCTACGAGCAGTACTTC. Its protein product is CASSLTLSSYEQYF.

The chain joins TRBV11-1 to TRBJ2-7, with D possibly matching TRBD2 (6 bases). The CDR3 is made up of 14 amino acids. V gave up 1 base and J gave up 7 bases, with 14 bases separating them. Germline values: CDR1 SGHAT, CDR2 FQDESV (reference sequence). CDR3 DNA: TGTGCCAGCAGCTTAGTGGGCATGGGAGGAGAGCAGTACTTC. It is translated as CASSLVGMGGEQYF.

V usage is TRBV28 and J usage is TRBJ1-2; D perhaps matches TRBD1 (5 bases). CDR3 length: 13 residues. The germline CDR1 and CDR2 sequences are MDHEN and SYDVKM. V lost 5 bases, J lost 8 bases, and 15 bases lay in between. CDR3 sequence: CASSLIGREGYTF. CDR3 coding DNA: TGTGCCAGCAGTCTAATCGGCAGGGAAGGCTACACCTTC.

The V call is TRBV7-2, the J call TRBJ2-7, with a tentative D call TRBD2 (6 bases). The germline V gene has CDR1 SGHTA and CDR2 FQGNSA. CDR3 length equals 15 residues. V was cut by 5 bases and J by 2 bases, with 16 bases left in between. The CDR3 sequence is CASSPPPGDPYEQYF. The CDR3 nucleotides are TGTGCCAGCAGCCCCCCTCCGGGGGATCCCTACGAGCAGTACTTC.

The chain joins TRBV6-6 to TRBJ2-5, with D possibly called TRBD1 or TRBD2 (5 bases each). This CDR3 is 14 amino acids long. Germline V gene data show CDR1 as MNHNY and CDR2 as SVGAGI (reference sequence). V lost 7 bases and J 5 bases, leaving 17 bases between the germline ends. The CDR3 is CASTALRGGETQYF. The DNA of the CDR3 is TGTGCCAGCACCGCGTTGAGGGGTGGGGAGACCCAGTACTTC.

This clone was recorded a few times. The V call is TRBV27, the J call TRBJ1-3; D unresolved. The germline V gene has CDR1 MNHEY and CDR2 SMNVEV (reference sequence). This CDR3 has 13 residues. V gave up 3 bases and J gave up 4 bases, with 7 bases separating them. The CDR3 DNA sequence: TGTGCCAGCAGTTTTTCGCTCGGAAACACCATATATTTT. Encoded protein: CASSFSLGNTIYF.

This clone was seen more than once but under ten times. The chain uses TRBV4-1 and TRBJ1-2; D not resolved. The V gene lost 0 bases and the J gene lost 4 bases, with 15 bases spanning the gap. Per germline, CDR1 MGHRA and CDR2 YSYEKL. This CDR3 has 16 amino acids. The CDR3 DNA reads TGCGCCAGCAGCCAAGAAACGTCTAGTCGGGGCTATGGCTACACCTTC. It encodes CASSQETSSRGYGYTF.

This clone showed up just a few times. V and J are TRBV11-3 and TRBJ1-1; D ambiguous. Per germline, CDR1 SGHNT and CDR2 YENEEA. This CDR3 region has 13 residues. V shed 3 bases and J shed 1 base, with 6 bases lying between them. The CDR3: CASSFRKNTEAFF. For the CDR3, the DNA is TGTGCCAGCAGCTTTAGGAAGAACACTGAAGCTTTCTTT.

This clone showed up just a few times. J is TRBJ1-6 and V is TRBV19, with 7 bases matching TRBD1. After removal of 5 bases from V and 10 bases from J, the junction contained 5 bases not matched to a gene. The CDR3 consists of 13 residues. Germline CDR1 and CDR2: LNHDA and SQIVND (reference sequence). CDR3 amino acids: CASSPQGGSPLHF. DNA of the CDR3: TGTGCCAGTAGTCCCCAGGGGGGATCACCCCTCCACTTT.

The chain is built from TRBV4-3 and TRBJ2-5; 10 bases line up with TRBD2. Germline CDR1 and CDR2: LGHNA and YSLEER. The CDR3 is 15 residues long. V trimming: 3 bases; J trimming: 2 bases; junction bases outside the gene matches: 3. This CDR3 is CASSQRSGRQETQYF. The CDR3 DNA follows: TGCGCCAGCAGCCAGCGTAGCGGGAGGCAAGAGACCCAGTACTTC.

J is TRBJ1-5 and V is TRBV2; D is possibly TRBD1 (5 bases). V lost 7 bases to trimming and J lost 4 bases, with 14 bases between them. The CDR3 spans 14 residues. CDR1 is SNHLY and CDR2 is FYNNEI in the germline V gene. Here the CDR3 DNA reads TGTGCCAGCACCAGGGAGGGTCTGAATCAGCCCCAGCATTTT. The encoded protein is CASTREGLNQPQHF.

This clone was seen only a few times. The junction and the germline gene differ at one end; a read error may be behind it. This chain connects TRBV10-3 to TRBJ2-5; tentatively, D is TRBD1 or TRBD2 (5 bases each). Germline assignment: CDR1 ENHRY and CDR2 SYGVKD. This CDR3 has 14 residues. The CDR3 DNA reads TGTGCCAGCAGTTACTCGGCGGCAGTGGGGGCCCAGTACTTC. Its protein product is CASSYSAAVGAQYF.

This sequence joins TRBV5-8 and TRBJ1-2; no reliable D call. The CDR3 sequence is 12 residues long. V was trimmed by 0 bases and J by 5 bases, leaving 5 bases between them. The germline V gene has CDR1 SGHTS and CDR2 YDEGEE. The CDR3, as DNA: TGTGCCAGCAGCTTGGTTGGGTATGGCTACACCTTC. This gives the protein CASSLVGYGYTF.

This chain joins TRBV9 and TRBJ2-1; a weak D match, TRBD2 (6 bases). The CDR3 length is 15 residues. The germline V and J ends were trimmed by 6 bases and 0 bases, with 13 bases remaining between them. Looked up from germline, CDR1 is SGDLS and CDR2 is YYNGEE. CDR3 DNA sequence: TGTGCCAGCACCCTGGACGGGAGCTCCTACAATGAGCAGTTCTTC. This encodes CASTLDGSSYNEQFF.

The chain combines TRBV6-5 with TRBJ2-5, with a weak D call TRBD1 (5 bases). The CDR3 length is 15 residues. Germline CDR1 reads MNHEY; CDR2 reads SVGAGI. V was cut by 4 bases and J by 7 bases, with 19 bases left in between. The CDR3 bases are TGTGCCAGCAGTTTTACAGGTCACCCCTCCGGGACCCAGTACTTC. As protein: CASSFTGHPSGTQYF.

V usage is TRBV9 and J usage is TRBJ1-1; D not resolved. V was trimmed by 2 bases and J by 4 bases, leaving 15 bases between them. The CDR3 loop spans 15 amino acids. In germline, CDR1 is SGDLS, CDR2 YYNGEE. The CDR3 DNA reads TGTGCCAGCAGCGTCGGGGAGGTCTTGGGCACTGAAGCTTTCTTT. Translation gives CASSVGEVLGTEAFF.

This clone was picked up a small number of times. V is TRBV7-9 and J is TRBJ2-5; D tentatively reads TRBD1 or TRBD2 (5 bases each). Looked up from germline, CDR1 is SEHNR and CDR2 is FQNEAQ (reference sequence). This CDR3 has 13 amino acids. Trimming took 2 bases from V and 7 from J, leaving 11 bases between them. CDR3 DNA: TGTGCCAGCAGCTTAAGTGGGGACGGGACCCAGTACTTC. Its protein is CASSLSGDGTQYF.

This rearrangement joins TRBV29-1 to TRBJ2-2; no firm D call. The CDR3 covers 14 residues. Germline loops: CDR1 SQVTM, CDR2 ANQGSEA. The V and J ends lost 0 bases and 0 bases respectively, with 5 bases between them. The CDR3 here is CSVEEQTNTGELFF. CDR3 bases: TGCAGCGTTGAAGAGCAGACGAACACCGGGGAGCTGTTTTTT.

This chain connects TRBV5-1 to TRBJ2-7; D is perhaps TRBD1 (6 bases). The ends were cut back, 0 bases at V and 3 bases at J, with 16 bases in the middle. The length of the CDR3 is 16 residues. Germline V gene lookup returns CDR1 SGHRS and CDR2 YFSETQ. The CDR3 sequence is CASSLGTDLKYYEQYF. The CDR3 coding sequence is TGCGCCAGCAGCTTGGGGACAGATCTCAAATACTACGAGCAGTACTTC.

The table lists this clone with a few counts. The rearrangement uses TRBV19 and TRBJ2-3; TRBD2 might be the D (6 bases). Germline CDR1 and CDR2: LNHDA and SQIVND (reference sequence). V was cut by 5 bases and J by 3 bases, with 9 bases left in between. The length of the CDR3 is 13 residues. For the CDR3, the DNA is TGTGCCAGTAGTCCGGGACTGACAGATACGCAGTATTTT. This gives the protein CASSPGLTDTQYF.

This clone was counted only a few times. V usage is TRBV29-1 and J usage is TRBJ1-2; no firm D call. The CDR3 extends over 13 amino acids. CDR1 and CDR2 from the germline V gene are SQVTM and ANQGSEA. V dropped 4 bases and J dropped 3 bases, with 12 bases sitting between them. The CDR3 is CSVVGGNYYGYTF. The CDR3 DNA reads as TGCAGCGTTGTCGGCGGCAACTACTATGGCTACACCTTC.